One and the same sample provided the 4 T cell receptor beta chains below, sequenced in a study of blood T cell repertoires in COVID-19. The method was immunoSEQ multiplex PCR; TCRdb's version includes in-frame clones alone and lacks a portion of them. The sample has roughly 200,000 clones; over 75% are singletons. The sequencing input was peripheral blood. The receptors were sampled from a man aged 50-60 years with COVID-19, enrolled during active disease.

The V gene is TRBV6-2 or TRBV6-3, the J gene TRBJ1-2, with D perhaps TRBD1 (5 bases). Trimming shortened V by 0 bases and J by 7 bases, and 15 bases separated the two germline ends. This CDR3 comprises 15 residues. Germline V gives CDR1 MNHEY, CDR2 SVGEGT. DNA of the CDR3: TGTGCCAGCAGTTACTCAGGGCCCTTAGGGGCTGGCTACACCTTC. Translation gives CASSYSGPLGAGYTF.

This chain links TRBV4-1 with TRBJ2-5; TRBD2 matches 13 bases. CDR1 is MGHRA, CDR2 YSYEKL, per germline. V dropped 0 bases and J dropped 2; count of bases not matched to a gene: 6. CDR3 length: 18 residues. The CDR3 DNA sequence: TGCGCCAGCAGCCAAGACCAGGGACTAGCGGGAAGGCAAGAGACCCAGTACTTC. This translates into CASSQDQGLAGRQETQYF.

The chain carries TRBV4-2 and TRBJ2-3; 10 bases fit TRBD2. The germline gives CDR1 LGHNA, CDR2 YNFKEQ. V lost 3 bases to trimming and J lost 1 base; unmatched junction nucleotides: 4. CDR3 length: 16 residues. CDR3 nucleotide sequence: TGTGCCAGCAGCCACGGGACTAGCGACGGCACAGATACGCAGTATTTT. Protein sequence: CASSHGTSDGTDTQYF.

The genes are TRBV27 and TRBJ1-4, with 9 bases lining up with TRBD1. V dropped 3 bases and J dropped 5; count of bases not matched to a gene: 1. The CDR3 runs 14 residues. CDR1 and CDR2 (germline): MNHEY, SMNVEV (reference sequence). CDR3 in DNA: TGTGCCAGCAGTTTCGGGACAGGGAATGAAAAACTGTTTTTT. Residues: CASSFGTGNEKLFF.